Included here is one TCR beta chain sequence, with context. At one of its ends the junction is not consistent with the germline gene, which may arise from a read error. Germline CDR1 SEHNR, CDR2 FQNEAQ (reference sequence). This CDR3 has 13 amino acids. The data were obtained in a study of cytomegalovirus exposure and HLA in healthy donors. Vbeta (60) and Jbeta (13) primers were used in the PCR. TCRdb keeps only in-frame clones here, not all; method: immunoSEQ multiplex PCR. The profile shows about 110,000 clones, roughly 71% of them singletons. Material for sequencing was PBMCs. This chain joins TRBV7-9 and TRBJ1-2, with 8 bases lining up with TRBD1. This TCR came from a man aged 40-55 years in good health and CMV-seropositive. The CDR3 sequence: CSSSLVGTGGYTF. In nucleotides, the CDR3 is TGTTCCAGCAGCTTAGTAGGGACAGGAGGCTACACCTTC.